Listed below are T cell receptor beta chains from one sample, sequenced in a study of T cells after yellow fever vaccination. TCRdb re-called the 5' RACE reads with MiXCR, one entry per CDR3 protein. Of 300,000 to 350,000 distinct CDR3 sequences listed, approximately 4% are singletons. Sample: PBMCs, taken 15 days after the yellow fever booster vaccination. Receptors were obtained from a man younger than 35 who received the YFV17D yellow fever vaccine. Each CDR3 is given with its conserved first and last residue. A D gene is named only where the DNA matches it firmly. Clone size appears in some rows only: once, few, many, or a class for an expanded clone.

length,D,V,size,J,DNA,CDR3
12,NA,TRBV29-1,few,TRBJ1-4,TGCAGCGTTGCAGGGCTAGGTGAAAAACTGTTTTTT,CSVAGLGEKLFF
16,TRBD2,TRBV4-2,many,TRBJ2-5,TGTGCCAGCAGCCAAGACCTAGCGGGGTACCAAGAGACCCAGTACTTC,CASSQDLAGYQETQYF
14,TRBD1,TRBV12-5,NA,TRBJ1-2,TGTGCTAGTGGTTTGGACGGGACAGGGTCCGGCTACACCTTC,CASGLDGTGSGYTF
16,TRBD1,TRBV18,NA,TRBJ1-5,TGTGCCAGCTCACCAAGCTCAGGGGGTGGGGATCAGCCCCAGCATTTT,CASSPSSGGGDQPQHF
14,NA,TRBV4-3,many,TRBJ2-3,TGCGCCAGCAGCCAAGATCGGGGGCCGGATACGCAGTATTTT,CASSQDRGPDTQYF
12,TRBD1,TRBV10-3,many,TRBJ1-1,TGTGCCATCAGTGGGACAGGGGGTGAAGCTTTCTTT,CAISGTGGEAFF
14,NA,TRBV7-2,many,TRBJ2-7,TGTGCCAGCACCACCCAGAACGGTGTCTACGAGCAGTACTTC,CASTTQNGVYEQYF
15,NA,TRBV4-3,NA,TRBJ1-2,TGCGCCAGCAGCCAAGAACGGGACAAGGACTATGGCTACACCTTC,CASSQERDKDYGYTF
16,TRBD1,TRBV29-1,few,TRBJ2-3,TGCAGCGTTAATCCGGGACAGGGGAGACGTGCAGATACGCAGTATTTT,CSVNPGQGRRADTQYF
15,NA,TRBV20-1,few,TRBJ1-5,TGCAGTGCCAGAGAGGGGGAGACCGCTAATCAGCCCCAGCATTTT,CSAREGETANQPQHF
15,NA,TRBV11-2,NA,TRBJ2-3,TGTGCCAGCAGCTTTTCAGCGGGCACCACAGATACGCAGTATTTT,CASSFSAGTTDTQYF
13,NA,TRBV6-5,few,TRBJ1-4,TGTGCCAGCAGAAGACAGAGCCTTGAAAAACTGTTTTTT,CASRRQSLEKLFF
16,TRBD1,TRBV6-5,NA,TRBJ2-1,TGTGCCAGCAGTGGTCGACAGGGGGCCTCCTACAATGAGCAGTTCTTC,CASSGRQGASYNEQFF
14,NA,TRBV5-1,many,TRBJ2-7,TGCGCCAGCAGTATGACTAGAGGCTCCTACGAGCAGTACTTC,CASSMTRGSYEQYF
13,TRBD1,TRBV29-1,few,TRBJ2-5,TGCAGCGTTGGGCAGGGGGCCTCAGAGACCCAGTACTTC,CSVGQGASETQYF
15,NA,TRBV5-6,many,TRBJ2-7,TGTGCCAGCAGCTTTTTGGGCTGGGGTTCCTACGAGCAGTACTTC,CASSFLGWGSYEQYF